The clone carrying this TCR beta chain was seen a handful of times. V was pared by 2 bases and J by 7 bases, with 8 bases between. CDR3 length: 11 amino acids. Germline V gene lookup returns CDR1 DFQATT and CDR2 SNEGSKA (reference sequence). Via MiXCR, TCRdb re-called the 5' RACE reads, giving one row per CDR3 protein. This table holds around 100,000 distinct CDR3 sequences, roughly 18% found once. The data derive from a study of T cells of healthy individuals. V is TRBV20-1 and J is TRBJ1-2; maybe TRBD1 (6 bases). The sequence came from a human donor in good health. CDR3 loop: CSARRGGGYTF. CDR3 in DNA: TGCAGTGCTAGAAGGGGGGGTGGCTACACCTTC.